These 13 T cell receptor beta chains share one sample of origin, sequenced in a study of blood T cell repertoires in COVID-19. Some clones are missing from TCRdb's copy, which holds only in-frame ones; the method was immunoSEQ multiplex PCR. Here the sample spans some 180,000 clones, roughly 79% being singletons. The sample consisted of peripheral blood. The receptors here all came from a woman aged 80 or over with COVID-19, enrolled during active disease.

This clone came up a few times. The chain uses TRBV2 and TRBJ1-1, with a possible D match to TRBD1 (5 bases). V dropped 8 bases and J dropped 4 bases, with 23 bases sitting between them. Germline CDR1 is SNHLY and CDR2 is FYNNEI. The CDR3 is made up of 16 amino acids. The CDR3 here is CASQKSGGYRSTEAFF. In DNA, the CDR3 is TGTGCCAGCCAAAAGTCGGGGGGGTATAGGAGCACTGAAGCTTTCTTT.

This clone was counted a few times. This chain uses TRBV3-1 (or the pseudogene TRBV3-2) with TRBJ2-3; tentative D call: TRBD2 (6 bases). Trimming left V 5 bases short and J 11 bases short, with 14 bases between. The CDR3 runs 12 residues. Per germline, CDR1 LGHDT and CDR2 YNNKEL (reference sequence). The CDR3 coding sequence is TGTGCCAGCAGCTCCTTTAGGGAGGAGCAGTATTTT. Translating gives CASSSFREEQYF.

The chain is built from TRBV29-1 and TRBJ2-7; a possible D gene is TRBD1 (5 bases). Germline assignment: CDR1 SQVTM and CDR2 ANQGSEA. The V end lost 6 bases, the J end lost 1 base, and 13 bases lay between the germline ends. The CDR3 sequence is 13 residues long. The CDR3 spells CSVAYTGSYEQYF. Written as DNA, the CDR3 is TGCAGCGTCGCGTATACAGGTTCCTACGAGCAGTACTTC.

This chain joins TRBV11-1 and TRBJ1-2; 7 bases align to TRBD1. V lost 5 bases, J lost 0 bases, and 3 bases stayed unmatched. CDR1 SGHAT and CDR2 FQDESV come from the germline V gene (reference sequence). The CDR3 totals 14 residues. The CDR3 coding sequence is TGTGCCAGCAGCCCAGGGACAGCTAACTATGGCTACACCTTC. Protein product: CASSPGTANYGYTF.

This rearrangement joins TRBV10-3 to TRBJ2-5; 8 nucleotides align to TRBD1. There are 13 residues in the CDR3. Germline CDR1 is ENHRY and CDR2 is SYGVKD. V lost 6 bases, J lost 4 bases, and 4 bases stayed unmatched. CDR3 loop: CAISPGTGETQYF. In DNA form, the CDR3 reads TGTGCCATCAGCCCCGGGACAGGAGAGACCCAGTACTTC.

V is TRBV10-3 and J is TRBJ1-2; a weak D match, TRBD1 (5 bases). The CDR3 loop spans 12 amino acids. The germline V and J ends were trimmed by 8 bases and 3 bases, with 10 bases remaining between them. Looked up from germline, CDR1 is ENHRY and CDR2 is SYGVKD. Written as DNA, the CDR3 is TGTGCCATCCCGGGGGGTTACTATGGCTACACCTTC. This sequence encodes CAIPGGYYGYTF.

The chain combines TRBV2 with TRBJ2-5; 8 bases are shared with TRBD1. The length of the CDR3 is 13 residues. After removal of 9 bases from V and 5 bases from J, the junction contained 8 bases not matched to a gene. Germline values: CDR1 SNHLY, CDR2 FYNNEI. CDR3 sequence reads: CASRQGIRETQYF. The CDR3 DNA follows: TGTGCCAGTAGACAGGGGATAAGGGAGACCCAGTACTTC. The whole variable domain, filled in from reference TRBV2 and TRBJ2-5, reads EPEVTQTPSHQVTQMGQEVILRCVPISNHLYFYWYRQILGQKVEFLVSFYNNEISEKSEIFDDQFSVERPDGSNFTLKIRSTKLEDSAMYFCASRQGIRETQYFGPGTRLLVL.

There are a few counts of this clone. The rearrangement joins TRBV10-3 to TRBJ1-4, with no clear D. V shed 3 bases and J shed 5 bases, with 7 bases lying between them. Germline-derived CDR1 and CDR2 are ENHRY and SYGVKD. The CDR3 is made up of 13 amino acids. The CDR3 nucleotides are TGTGCCATCAGTGAACCTAGGAATGAAAAACTGTTTTTT. This gives the protein CAISEPRNEKLFF.

The rearrangement links TRBV20-1 to TRBJ1-1; D ambiguous. CDR3 length: 13 amino acids. Trimming shortened V by 3 bases and J by 6 bases, and 14 bases separated the two germline ends. The V gene's germline CDR1 is DFQATT and CDR2 SNEGSKA (reference sequence). The CDR3 DNA follows: TGCAGTGCTAGTGGGAGGAGGATGGCTGAAGCTTTCTTT. Protein sequence: CSASGRRMAEAFF.

The V gene is TRBV9, the J gene TRBJ1-1, with TRBD1 matching 10 bases. CDR1 is SGDLS, CDR2 YYNGEE, per germline. Losses at the gene ends were 1 base for V and 2 bases for J; bases not matched to a gene: 2. This CDR3 comprises 15 residues. The CDR3 spells CASSVWTGGNTEAFF. The CDR3 region has the DNA TGTGCCAGCAGCGTATGGACAGGGGGAAACACTGAAGCTTTCTTT.

The V call is TRBV6-5, the J call TRBJ2-2; 7 bases fit TRBD2. CDR1 is MNHEY and CDR2 is SVGAGI in the germline V gene. Unmatched junction bases numbered 9, after V lost 7 bases and J lost 4 bases. The CDR3 extends over 15 amino acids. CDR3 amino acids: CASTLGGAATGELFF. For the CDR3, the DNA is TGTGCCAGCACCCTGGGAGGGGCGGCCACCGGGGAGCTGTTTTTT.

This clone was counted ten times or more. This sequence joins TRBV11-2 and TRBJ2-7; D remains unclear. There are 15 residues in the CDR3. Trimming pared 1 base from V and 0 bases from J, leaving 10 bases between. Germline V gene sequence: CDR1 SGHAT, CDR2 FQNNGV. CDR3 residues: CASSLGRRLSYEQYF. The DNA for the CDR3 is TGTGCCAGCAGCTTAGGGAGACGACTCTCCTACGAGCAGTACTTC. The full variable domain, completed using reference TRBV11-2 and TRBJ2-7, is EAGVAQSPRYKIIEKRQSVAFWCNPISGHATLYWYQQILGQGPKLLIQFQNNGVVDDSQLPKDRFSAERLKGVDSTLKIQPAKLEDSAVYLCASSLGRRLSYEQYFGPGTRLTVT.

The chain uses TRBV5-5 and TRBJ2-7, with 9 bases matching TRBD1. Unmatched junction bases numbered 10, after V lost 2 bases and J lost 4 bases. CDR3 size: 16 residues. Germline V gives CDR1 SGHKS, CDR2 YYEKEE (reference sequence). The CDR3 reads CASSFSVPGQGYEQYF. The CDR3 DNA sequence: TGTGCCAGCAGCTTTTCCGTCCCGGGACAGGGTTACGAGCAGTACTTC.